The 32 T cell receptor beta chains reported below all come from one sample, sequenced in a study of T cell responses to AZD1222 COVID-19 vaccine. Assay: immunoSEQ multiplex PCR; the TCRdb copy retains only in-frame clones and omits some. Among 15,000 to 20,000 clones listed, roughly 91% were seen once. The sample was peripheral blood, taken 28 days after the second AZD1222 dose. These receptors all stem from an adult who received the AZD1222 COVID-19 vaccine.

In DNA, the CDR3 is TGTGCCAGCAGTTCATCCTTAGCGGGAGAAGAGACCCAGTACTTC. This translates into CASSSSLAGEETQYF. This chain links TRBV27 with TRBJ2-5; 9 bases are a match to TRBD2. The V gene's germline CDR1 is MNHEY and CDR2 SMNVEV (reference sequence). Trimming removed 4 bases from V and 3 bases from J; junction bases left unmatched: 6. This CDR3 is built from 15 residues.

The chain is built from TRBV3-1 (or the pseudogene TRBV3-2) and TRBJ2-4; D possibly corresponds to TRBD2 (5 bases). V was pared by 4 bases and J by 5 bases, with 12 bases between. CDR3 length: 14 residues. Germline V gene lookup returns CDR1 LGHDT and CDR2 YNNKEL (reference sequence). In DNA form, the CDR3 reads TGTGCCAGCAGCCTGTCTGGACTGGAAAACATTCAGTACTTC. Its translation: CASSLSGLENIQYF.

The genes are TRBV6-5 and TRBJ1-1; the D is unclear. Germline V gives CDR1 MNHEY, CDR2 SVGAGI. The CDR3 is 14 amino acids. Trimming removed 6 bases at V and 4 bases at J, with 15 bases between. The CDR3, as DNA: TGTGCCAGCAGCGAGGCTAGACGGAGCACTGAAGCTTTCTTT. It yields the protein CASSEARRSTEAFF.

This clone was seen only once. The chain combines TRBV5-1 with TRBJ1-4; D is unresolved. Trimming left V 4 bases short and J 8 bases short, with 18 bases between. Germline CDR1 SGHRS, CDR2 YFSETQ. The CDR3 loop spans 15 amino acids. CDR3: CASSANSGRGEKLFF. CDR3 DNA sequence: TGCGCCAGCAGCGCTAACTCGGGCCGAGGAGAAAAACTGTTTTTT.

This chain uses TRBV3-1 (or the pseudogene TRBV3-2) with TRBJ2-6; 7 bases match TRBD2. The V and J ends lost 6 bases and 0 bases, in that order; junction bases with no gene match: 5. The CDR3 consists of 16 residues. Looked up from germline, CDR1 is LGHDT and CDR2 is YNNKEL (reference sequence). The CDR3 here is CASRISGVSGANVLTF. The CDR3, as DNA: TGTGCCAGCAGGATAAGCGGGGTCTCTGGGGCCAACGTCCTGACTTTC.

For the CDR3, the DNA is TGTGCCAGCAGCACCCTTAGCGGGGGCACCGGGGAGCTGTTTTTT. As protein: CASSTLSGGTGELFF. The chain links TRBV27 to TRBJ2-2; the match to TRBD2 covers 9 bases. Germline V gene data show CDR1 as MNHEY and CDR2 as SMNVEV (reference sequence). Unmatched junction bases numbered 6, after V lost 6 bases and J lost 4 bases. CDR3 length: 15 residues.

The CDR3 DNA reads as TGTGCCAGCTCACCTCGCATGGGCACAGATACGCAGTATTTT. Protein: CASSPRMGTDTQYF. The chain uses TRBV18 and TRBJ2-3; no definite D call. The CDR3 covers 14 residues. Trimming removed 3 bases at V and 1 base at J, with 8 bases between. Germline V gene sequence: CDR1 KGHSH, CDR2 LQKENI.

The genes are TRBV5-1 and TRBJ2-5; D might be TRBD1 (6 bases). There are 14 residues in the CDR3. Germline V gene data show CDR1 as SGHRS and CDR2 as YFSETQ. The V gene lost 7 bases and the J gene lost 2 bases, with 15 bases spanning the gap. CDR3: CASAGQNIQETQYF. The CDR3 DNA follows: TGCGCCAGCGCCGGACAGAATATACAAGAGACCCAGTACTTC.

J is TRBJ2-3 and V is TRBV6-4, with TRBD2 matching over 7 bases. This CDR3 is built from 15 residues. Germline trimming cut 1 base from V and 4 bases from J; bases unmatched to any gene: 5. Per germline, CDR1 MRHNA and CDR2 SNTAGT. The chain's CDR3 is CASSDLRESADTQYF. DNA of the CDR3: TGTGCCAGCAGTGACTTGCGGGAGAGCGCAGATACGCAGTATTTT.

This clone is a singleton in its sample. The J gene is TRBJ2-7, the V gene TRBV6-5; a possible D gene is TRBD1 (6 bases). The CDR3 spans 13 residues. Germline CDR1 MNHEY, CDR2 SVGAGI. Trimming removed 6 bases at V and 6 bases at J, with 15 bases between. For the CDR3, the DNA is TGTGCCAGCAGCCGTCCACCCAGGGGCGAGCAGTACTTC. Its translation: CASSRPPRGEQYF.

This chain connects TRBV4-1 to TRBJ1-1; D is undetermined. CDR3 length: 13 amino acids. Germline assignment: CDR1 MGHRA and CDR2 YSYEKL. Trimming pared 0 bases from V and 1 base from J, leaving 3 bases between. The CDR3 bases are TGCGCCAGCAGCCAAGAACAGAACACTGAAGCTTTCTTT. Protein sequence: CASSQEQNTEAFF.

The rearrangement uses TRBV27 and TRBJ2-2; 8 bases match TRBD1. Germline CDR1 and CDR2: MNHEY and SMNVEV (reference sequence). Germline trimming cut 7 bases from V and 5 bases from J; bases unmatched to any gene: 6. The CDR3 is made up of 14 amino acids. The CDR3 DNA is TGTGCCAGCACCCGGACAGGGTCTACCGGGGAGCTGTTTTTT. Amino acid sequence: CASTRTGSTGELFF.

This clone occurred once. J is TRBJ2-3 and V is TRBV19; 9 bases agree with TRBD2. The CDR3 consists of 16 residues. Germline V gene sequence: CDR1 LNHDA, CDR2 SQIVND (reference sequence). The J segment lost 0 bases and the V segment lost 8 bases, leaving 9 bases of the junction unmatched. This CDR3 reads CASRAGTSRSTDTQYF. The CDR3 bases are TGTGCCAGTCGCGCCGGGACTAGCAGGAGCACAGATACGCAGTATTTT.

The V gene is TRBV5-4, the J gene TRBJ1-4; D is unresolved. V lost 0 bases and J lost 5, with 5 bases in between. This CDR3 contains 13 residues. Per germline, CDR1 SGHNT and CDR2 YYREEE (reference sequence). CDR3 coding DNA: TGTGCCAGCAGCTTGGGTAGGAATGAAAAACTGTTTTTT. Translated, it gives CASSLGRNEKLFF.

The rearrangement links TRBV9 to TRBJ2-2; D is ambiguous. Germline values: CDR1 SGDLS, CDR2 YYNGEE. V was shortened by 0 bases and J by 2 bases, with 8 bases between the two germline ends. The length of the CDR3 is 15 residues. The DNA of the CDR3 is TGTGCCAGCAGCGTAGGTGGATTCAACACCGGGGAGCTGTTTTTT. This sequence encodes CASSVGGFNTGELFF.

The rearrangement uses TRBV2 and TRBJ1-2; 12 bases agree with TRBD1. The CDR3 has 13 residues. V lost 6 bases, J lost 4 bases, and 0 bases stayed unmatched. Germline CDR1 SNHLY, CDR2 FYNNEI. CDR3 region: CASRGQGAYGYTF. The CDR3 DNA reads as TGTGCCAGCAGGGGACAGGGGGCCTATGGCTACACCTTC. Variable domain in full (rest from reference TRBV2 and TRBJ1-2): EPEVTQTPSHQVTQMGQEVILRCVPISNHLYFYWYRQILGQKVEFLVSFYNNEISEKSEIFDDQFSVERPDGSNFTLKIRSTKLEDSAMYFCASRGQGAYGYTFGSGTRLTVV.

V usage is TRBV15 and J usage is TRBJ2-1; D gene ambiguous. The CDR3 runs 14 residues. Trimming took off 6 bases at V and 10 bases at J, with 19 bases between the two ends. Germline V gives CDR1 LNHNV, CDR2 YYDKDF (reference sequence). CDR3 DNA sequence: TGTGCCACCAGAGAGAGGCTTGTAATGGGGGAGCAGTTCTTC. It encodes CATRERLVMGEQFF. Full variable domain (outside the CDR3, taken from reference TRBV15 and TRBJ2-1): DAMVIQNPRYQVTQFGKPVTLSCSQTLNHNVMYWYQQKSSQAPKLLFHYYDKDFNNEADTPDNFQSRRPNTSFCFLDIRSPGLGDTAMYLCATRERLVMGEQFFGPGTRLTVL.

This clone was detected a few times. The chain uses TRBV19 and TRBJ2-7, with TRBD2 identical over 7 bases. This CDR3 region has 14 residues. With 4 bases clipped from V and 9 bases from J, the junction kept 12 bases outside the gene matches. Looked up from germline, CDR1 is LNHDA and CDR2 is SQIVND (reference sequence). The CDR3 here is CASSSGLDSSGQYV. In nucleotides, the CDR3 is TGTGCCAGTAGTAGTGGACTAGACTCTTCAGGGCAGTACGTC.

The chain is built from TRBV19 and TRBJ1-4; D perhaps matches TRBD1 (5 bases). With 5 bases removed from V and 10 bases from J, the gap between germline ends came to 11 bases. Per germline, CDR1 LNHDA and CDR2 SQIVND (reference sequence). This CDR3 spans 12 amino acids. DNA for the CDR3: TGTGCCAGTAGTTCGGGACCCGCAAAACTGTTTTTT. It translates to CASSSGPAKLFF. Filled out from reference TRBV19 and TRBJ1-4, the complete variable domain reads DGGITQSPKYLFRKEGQNVTLSCEQNLNHDAMYWYRQDPGQGLRLIYYSQIVNDFQKGDIAEGYSVSREKKESFPLTVTSAQKNPTAFYLCASSSGPAKLFFGSGTQLSVL.

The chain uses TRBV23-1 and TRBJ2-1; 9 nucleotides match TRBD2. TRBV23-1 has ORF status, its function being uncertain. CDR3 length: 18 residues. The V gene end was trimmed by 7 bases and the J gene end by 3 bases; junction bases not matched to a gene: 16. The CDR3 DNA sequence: TGCGCCAGCAAAAGAGGGGGACTAGCAATGACAAGCTACAATGAGCAGTTCTTC. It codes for CASKRGGLAMTSYNEQFF.

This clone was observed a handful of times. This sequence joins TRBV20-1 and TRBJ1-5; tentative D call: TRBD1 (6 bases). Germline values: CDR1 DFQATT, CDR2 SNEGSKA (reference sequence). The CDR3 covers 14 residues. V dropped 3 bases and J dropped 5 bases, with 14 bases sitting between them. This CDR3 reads CSASVVGGHQPQHF. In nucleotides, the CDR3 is TGCAGTGCTAGTGTAGTGGGGGGCCATCAGCCCCAGCATTTT.

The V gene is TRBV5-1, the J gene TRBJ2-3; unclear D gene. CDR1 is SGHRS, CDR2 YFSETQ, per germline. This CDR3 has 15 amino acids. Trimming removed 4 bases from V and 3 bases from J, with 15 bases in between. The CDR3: CASSPEAGETDTQYF. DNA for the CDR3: TGCGCCAGCAGCCCCGAGGCTGGCGAGACAGATACGCAGTATTTT.

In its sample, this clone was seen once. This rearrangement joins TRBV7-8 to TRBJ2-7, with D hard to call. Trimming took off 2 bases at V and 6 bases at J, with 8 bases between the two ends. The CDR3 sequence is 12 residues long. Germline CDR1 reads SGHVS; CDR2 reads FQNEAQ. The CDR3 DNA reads TGTGCCAGCAGCTTACCGGGTGCCGAGCAGTACTTC. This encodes CASSLPGAEQYF.

Written as DNA, the CDR3 is TGTGCCAGCTCACCACCGGGGGGCTGGACTGAAGCTTTCTTT. It codes for CASSPPGGWTEAFF. This chain joins TRBV18 and TRBJ1-1; D is possibly TRBD1 (6 bases). CDR1 and CDR2 from the germline V gene are KGHSH and LQKENI. V shed 0 bases and J shed 5 bases, with 10 bases lying between them. The CDR3 runs 14 residues.

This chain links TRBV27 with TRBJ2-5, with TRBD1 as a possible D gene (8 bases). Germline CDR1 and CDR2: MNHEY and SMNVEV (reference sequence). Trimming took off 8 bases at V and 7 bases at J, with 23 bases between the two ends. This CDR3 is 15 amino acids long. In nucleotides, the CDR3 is TGTGCCAGCTCTCAGGGGGCGGGGGTTTTTGGGACCCAGTACTTC. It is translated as CASSQGAGVFGTQYF.

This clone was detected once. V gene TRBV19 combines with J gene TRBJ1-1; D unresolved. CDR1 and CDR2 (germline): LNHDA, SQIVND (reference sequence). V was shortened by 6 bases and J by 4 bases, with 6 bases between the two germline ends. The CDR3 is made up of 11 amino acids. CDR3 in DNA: TGTGCCAGTAGGACCTTCACTGAAGCTTTCTTT. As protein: CASRTFTEAFF.

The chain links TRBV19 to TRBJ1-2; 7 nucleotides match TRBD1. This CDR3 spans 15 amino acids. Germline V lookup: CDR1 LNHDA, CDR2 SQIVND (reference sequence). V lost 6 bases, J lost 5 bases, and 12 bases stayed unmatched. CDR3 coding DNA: TGTGCCAGTAGATATTCCAGGACAGGTGGATATGGCTACACCTTC. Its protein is CASRYSRTGGYGYTF.

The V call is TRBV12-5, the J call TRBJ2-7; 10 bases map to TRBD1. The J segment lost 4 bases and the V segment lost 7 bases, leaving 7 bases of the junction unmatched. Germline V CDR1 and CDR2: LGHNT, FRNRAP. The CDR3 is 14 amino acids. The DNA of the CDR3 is TGTGCTAGTGACCCGACAGGGGGCGTGTACGAGCAGTACGTC. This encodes CASDPTGGVYEQYV.

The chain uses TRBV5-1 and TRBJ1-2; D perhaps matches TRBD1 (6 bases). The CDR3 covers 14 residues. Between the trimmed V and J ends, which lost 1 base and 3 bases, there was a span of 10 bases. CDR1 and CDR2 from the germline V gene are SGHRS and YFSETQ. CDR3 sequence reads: CASSLSGEYYGYTF. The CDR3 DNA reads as TGCGCCAGCAGCTTGTCAGGGGAATACTATGGCTACACCTTC.

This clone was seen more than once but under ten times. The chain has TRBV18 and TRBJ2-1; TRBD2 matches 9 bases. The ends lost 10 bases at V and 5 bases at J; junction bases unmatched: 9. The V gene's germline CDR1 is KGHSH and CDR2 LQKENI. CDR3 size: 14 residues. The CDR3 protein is CATHPGLANNEQFF. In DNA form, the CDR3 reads TGTGCCACCCATCCGGGACTAGCCAACAATGAGCAGTTCTTC. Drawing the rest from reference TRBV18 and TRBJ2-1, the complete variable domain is NAGVMQNPRHLVRRRGQEARLRCSPMKGHSHVYWYRQLPEEGLKFMVYLQKENIIDESGMPKERFSAEFPKEGPSILRIQQVVRGDSAAYFCATHPGLANNEQFFGPGTRLTVL.

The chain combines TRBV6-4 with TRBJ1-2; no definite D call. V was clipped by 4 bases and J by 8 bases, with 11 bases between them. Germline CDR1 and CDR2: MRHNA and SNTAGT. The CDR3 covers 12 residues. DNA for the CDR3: TGTGCCAGCAGTGCTGGGTCTCGGGGCTACACCTTC. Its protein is CASSAGSRGYTF.

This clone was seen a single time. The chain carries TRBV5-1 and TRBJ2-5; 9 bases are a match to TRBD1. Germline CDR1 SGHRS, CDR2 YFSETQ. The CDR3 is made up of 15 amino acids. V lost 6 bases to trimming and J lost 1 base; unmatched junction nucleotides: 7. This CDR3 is CASTPGQGAQETQYF. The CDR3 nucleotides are TGCGCCAGCACCCCGGGACAGGGTGCCCAAGAGACCCAGTACTTC.